The T cell receptor (beta chain) under discussion was sequenced for a study of cytomegalovirus exposure and HLA in healthy donors. Across the whole study: In a later analysis, it was reported that the roughly 130 validation repertoires had been produced on the same platform as the 550 to 850 repertoires belonging to the first cohort. Overall study findings and caveats: Most TCR sequences were seen very rarely across donors, but some public TCRs occurred in many.

The CDR3 is made up of 15 amino acids. Germline CDR1 and CDR2: SGHTA and FQGNSA. Trimming pared 2 bases from V and 7 bases from J, leaving 12 bases between. Concerning this clone itself: Its antigen remains unidentified.

Some clones are missing from TCRdb's copy, which holds only in-frame ones; the method was immunoSEQ multiplex PCR. The sample contains roughly 200,000 clones, around nine tenths of which appear only once. This sequence was found in a man aged 25 to 45 in good health and CMV-seropositive. The sequencing sample was made of PBMCs. V is TRBV7-2 and J is TRBJ1-6; no definite D call. The CDR3 sequence is CASSLPTPGNSPLHF. CDR3 DNA sequence: TGTGCCAGCAGCTTACCGACCCCAGGAAATTCACCCCTCCACTTT. The full variable domain, its missing parts supplied by reference TRBV7-2 and TRBJ1-6, is GAGVSQSPSNKVTEKGKDVELRCDPISGHTALYWYRQSLGQGLEFLIYFQGNSAPDKSGLPSDRFSAERTGGSVSTLTIQRTQQEDSAVYLCASSLPTPGNSPLHFGNGTRLTVT.